These 15 T cell receptor beta chains came from one sample sequenced in a study of blood T cell repertoires in COVID-19. Profiled with immunoSEQ multiplex PCR; TCRdb holds only in-frame clones, not every one. The sample shows under 200,000 clones, 75% to 90% of them seen only once. Sequenced sample: peripheral blood. The receptors derive from a woman older than 75 with active or convalescent COVID-19.

Concerning this clone itself: Distinct nucleotide sequences in the sample also encode this CDR3. In DNA, the CDR3 is TGTGCCAGCAGCCCCGGGACTGGGGAGACCCAGTACTTC. Translated: CASSPGTGETQYF. The chain is built from TRBV7-2 and TRBJ2-5; a possible D gene is TRBD2 (6 bases). The CDR3 has 13 amino acids. V was pared by 5 bases and J by 5 bases, with 12 bases between. The germline V gene has CDR1 SGHTA and CDR2 FQGNSA. Together with reference TRBV7-2 and TRBJ2-5, the CDR3 gives the full variable domain: GAGVSQSPSNKVTEKGKDVELRCDPISGHTALYWYRQSLGQGLEFLIYFQGNSAPDKSGLPSDRFSAERTGGSVSTLTIQRTQQEDSAVYLCASSPGTGETQYFGPGTRLLVL.

The chain is built from TRBV25-1 and TRBJ1-1; D is undetermined. This CDR3 is built from 17 residues. The V gene's germline CDR1 is MGHDK and CDR2 SYGVNS. V lost 0 bases to trimming and J lost 0 bases, with 14 bases between them. Written as DNA, the CDR3 is TGTGCCAGCAGTGAATATTTTCCAACAGCATTGAACACTGAAGCTTTCTTT. This sequence encodes CASSEYFPTALNTEAFF.

This clone was detected a few times. The chain uses TRBV27 and TRBJ2-3; D not certain. Germline V gives CDR1 MNHEY, CDR2 SMNVEV (reference sequence). Trimming pared 2 bases from V and 4 bases from J, leaving 13 bases between. The CDR3 is made up of 15 amino acids. The CDR3 loop reads CASSLRRGVADTQYF. CDR3 DNA sequence: TGTGCCAGCAGTTTACGACGAGGTGTGGCAGATACGCAGTATTTT.

This clone was seen a single time. The V call is TRBV14, the J call TRBJ2-7; 9 bases match TRBD1. The junction had 13 bases not matched to a gene; V was cut back by 1 base and J by 9 bases. Per germline, CDR1 SGHDN and CDR2 FVKESK. The CDR3 totals 16 residues. The DNA for the CDR3 is TGTGCCAGCAGCCAAGTTCGTACCGGGACAGGGAGTTGGCAGTACTTC. This codes for CASSQVRTGTGSWQYF.

The rearrangement uses TRBV3-1 (or the pseudogene TRBV3-2) and TRBJ1-1; TRBD1 aligns across 8 bases. This CDR3 contains 14 residues. V shed 4 bases and J 5 bases; nucleotides not matched to a gene: 6. CDR1 and CDR2 (germline): LGHDT, YNNKEL (reference sequence). The CDR3 region has the DNA TGTGCCAGCAGCCCAAAGACAGGGGCAACTGAAGCTTTCTTT. Amino acid sequence: CASSPKTGATEAFF.

V is TRBV27 and J is TRBJ1-2; TRBD1 aligns across 7 bases. With 5 bases clipped from V and 2 bases from J, the junction kept 8 bases outside the gene matches. The CDR3 is made up of 15 amino acids. The germline V gene has CDR1 MNHEY and CDR2 SMNVEV (reference sequence). The CDR3 DNA is TGTGCCAGCAGTCCACGACAGGGTCGGAACTATGGCTACACCTTC. This encodes CASSPRQGRNYGYTF.

The V and J genes are TRBV19 and TRBJ2-3; the match to TRBD2 covers 11 bases. The CDR3 consists of 16 residues. Germline V lookup: CDR1 LNHDA, CDR2 SQIVND (reference sequence). The V gene end was trimmed by 4 bases and the J gene end by 2 bases; junction bases not matched to a gene: 5. The CDR3 DNA reads as TGTGCCAGTAGTACGACTAGCGGGGACTTCACAGATACGCAGTATTTT. As protein: CASSTTSGDFTDTQYF.

The J gene is TRBJ1-4, the V gene TRBV19; 7 nucleotides match TRBD1. The CDR3 spans 14 residues. Trimming took 10 bases from V and 4 from J; bases not matched to a gene: 9. Per germline, CDR1 LNHDA and CDR2 SQIVND (reference sequence). CDR3 in amino acids: CATHRGQHNEKLFF. CDR3 nucleotide sequence: TGTGCCACCCACAGGGGACAGCATAATGAAAAACTGTTTTTT. Supplemented by reference TRBV19 and TRBJ1-4, the full variable domain reads DGGITQSPKYLFRKEGQNVTLSCEQNLNHDAMYWYRQDPGQGLRLIYYSQIVNDFQKGDIAEGYSVSREKKESFPLTVTSAQKNPTAFYLCATHRGQHNEKLFFGSGTQLSVL.

V and J are TRBV27 and TRBJ1-5; D is perhaps TRBD1 (6 bases). V dropped 5 bases and J dropped 5 bases, with 19 bases sitting between them. CDR1 is MNHEY, CDR2 SMNVEV, per germline (reference sequence). This CDR3 is built from 16 residues. CDR3 coding DNA: TGTGCCAGCAGTCCATCGCGTCCGGGGGGCCATCAGCCCCAGCATTTT. Amino acids: CASSPSRPGGHQPQHF.

The rearrangement links TRBV24-1 to TRBJ2-1; 9 bases are shared with TRBD2. Trimming removed 4 bases from V and 4 bases from J; junction bases left unmatched: 13. Germline CDR1 KGHDR, CDR2 SFDVKD. The CDR3 runs 18 residues. The CDR3 DNA reads TGTGCCACCAGTGAGGGTGGGACCCAGCGGGGGGCTTACAATGAGCAGTTCTTC. Amino acids: CATSEGGTQRGAYNEQFF.

The gene calls are TRBV30 and TRBJ1-5; 7 bases agree with TRBD1. The CDR3 runs 14 residues. With 5 bases clipped from V and 2 bases from J, the junction kept 6 bases outside the gene matches. Germline values: CDR1 GTSNPN, CDR2 SVGIG (reference sequence). In DNA form, the CDR3 reads TGTGCCTGGGGTCTCGGGACAGGCAATCAGCCCCAGCATTTT. Translated, it gives CAWGLGTGNQPQHF. The entire variable domain, with the rest obtained from reference TRBV30 and TRBJ1-5, is as follows: SQTIHQWPATLVQPVGSPLSLECTVEGTSNPNLYWYRQAAGRGLQLLFYSVGIGQISSEVPQNLSASRPQDRQFILSSKKLLLSDSGFYLCAWGLGTGNQPQHFGDGTRLSIL.

V gene TRBV5-1 combines with J gene TRBJ2-6, with D perhaps matching TRBD2 (7 bases). Germline CDR1 reads SGHRS; CDR2 reads YFSETQ. The V and J ends lost 3 bases and 2 bases respectively, with 21 bases between them. CDR3 length equals 19 residues. CDR3 sequence: CASSSGAGANFPGANVLTF. DNA for the CDR3: TGCGCCAGCAGCTCGGGGGCGGGGGCAAATTTCCCTGGGGCCAACGTCCTGACTTTC.

This rearrangement joins TRBV7-8 to TRBJ1-1; possible D gene TRBD1, 5 bases. Germline values: CDR1 SGHVS, CDR2 FQNEAQ. Trimming shortened V by 0 bases and J by 5 bases, and 10 bases separated the two germline ends. This CDR3 is built from 14 residues. CDR3 coding DNA: TGTGCCAGCAGCTTAGCGGGCAGGGATACTGAAGCTTTCTTT. It codes for CASSLAGRDTEAFF.

The rearrangement joins TRBV7-2 to TRBJ2-3; D remains ambiguous. Germline V gene sequence: CDR1 SGHTA, CDR2 FQGNSA. This CDR3 has 16 residues. The ends were cut back, 1 base at V and 0 bases at J, with 11 bases in the middle. As DNA, the CDR3 is TGTGCCAGCAGCTTAGGGTACAGCAGAAGCACAGATACGCAGTATTTT. Amino acids: CASSLGYSRSTDTQYF. Looking up the rest from reference TRBV7-2 and TRBJ2-3 gives the full variable domain: GAGVSQSPSNKVTEKGKDVELRCDPISGHTALYWYRQSLGQGLEFLIYFQGNSAPDKSGLPSDRFSAERTGGSVSTLTIQRTQQEDSAVYLCASSLGYSRSTDTQYFGPGTRLTVL.

On this clone itself: The sample holds other DNA sequences that translate to the same CDR3. The chain combines TRBV7-2 with TRBJ1-5; TRBD1 might be the D (6 bases). In germline, CDR1 is SGHTA, CDR2 FQGNSA. CDR3 length: 15 residues. Trimming removed 1 base at V and 6 bases at J, with 13 bases between. CDR3 nucleotide sequence: TGTGCCAGCAGCTTAGGAGGGGGGGCAAGTCAGCCCCAGCATTTT. Amino acids: CASSLGGGASQPQHF.